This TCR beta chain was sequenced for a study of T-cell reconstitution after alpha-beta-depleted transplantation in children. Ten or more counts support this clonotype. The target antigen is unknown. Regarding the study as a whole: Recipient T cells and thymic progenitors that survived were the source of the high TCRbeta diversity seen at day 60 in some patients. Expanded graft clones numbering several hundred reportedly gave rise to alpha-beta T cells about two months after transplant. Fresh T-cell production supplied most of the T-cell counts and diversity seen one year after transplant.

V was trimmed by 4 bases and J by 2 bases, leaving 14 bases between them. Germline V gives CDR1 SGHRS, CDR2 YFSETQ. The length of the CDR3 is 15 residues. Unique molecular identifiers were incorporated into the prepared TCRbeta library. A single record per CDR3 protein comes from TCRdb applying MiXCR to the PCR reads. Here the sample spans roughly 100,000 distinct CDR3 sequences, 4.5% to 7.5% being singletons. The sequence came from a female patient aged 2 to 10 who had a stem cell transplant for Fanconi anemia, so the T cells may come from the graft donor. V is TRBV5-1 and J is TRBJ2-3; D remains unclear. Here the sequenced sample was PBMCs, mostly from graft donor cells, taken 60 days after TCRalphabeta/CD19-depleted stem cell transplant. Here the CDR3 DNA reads TGCGCCAGCAGCCTAAATGGTGGGGTCACAGATACGCAGTATTTT. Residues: CASSLNGGVTDTQYF.